These T cell receptor beta chains were read from a single sample in a study of blood T cell repertoires in COVID-19. The method was immunoSEQ multiplex PCR; TCRdb's version includes in-frame clones alone and lacks a portion of them. The table has over 130,000 clones, 80% to 85% seen once. Sequencing was done on a sample of peripheral blood. Receptor source: a human donor in a cohort sampled during active COVID-19. The CDR3 runs from the conserved cysteine through the conserved F or W. The D gene is left open where the match is weak. Clone size is stated in some rows and not others, as once, few, many or a class when expanded.

J gene,D gene,V gene,clone size,CDR3 protein,CDR3 DNA
TRBJ1-5,.,TRBV5-8,.,CASSLEGRSNQPQHF,TGTGCCAGCAGCTTGGAGGGGCGGAGTAATCAGCCCCAGCATTTT
TRBJ2-4,TRBD2,TRBV5-1,.,CASSAGLAGPGNIQYF,TGCGCCAGCAGCGCGGGACTAGCGGGGCCGGGAAACATTCAGTACTTC
TRBJ1-1,.,TRBV6-4,.,CASSDSRSGADEAFF,TGTGCCAGCAGTGACTCGAGATCCGGAGCCGATGAAGCTTTCTTT
TRBJ1-1,.,TRBV18,once,CASSPQGESAFF,TGTGCCAGCTCACCACAGGGGGAGAGCGCTTTCTTT
TRBJ2-5,.,TRBV6-1,.,CASSEFQDSQETQYF,TGTGCCAGCAGTGAATTTCAGGACAGCCAAGAGACCCAGTACTTC
TRBJ1-5,.,TRBV19,.,CASMSGVNQPQHF,TGTGCCAGTATGTCAGGGGTCAATCAGCCCCAGCATTTT
TRBJ1-2,.,TRBV19,.,CASSTGTPNYGYTF,TGTGCCAGTAGTACCGGGACACCCAACTATGGCTACACCTTC
TRBJ1-5,.,TRBV3-1/TRBV3-2,few,CASSGGRGNQPQHF,TGTGCCAGCAGCGGCGGGAGGGGTAATCAGCCCCAGCATTTT
TRBJ1-6,.,TRBV25-1,.,CASSEYGRGPHSPLHF,TGTGCCAGCAGTGAATATGGGAGGGGCCCTCATTCACCCCTCCACTTT
TRBJ1-6,.,TRBV28,.,CASSTLEWGDLSYNSPLHF,TGTGCCAGCAGTACCCTGGAGTGGGGGGACCTCTCCTATAATTCACCCCTCCACTTT
TRBJ2-7,.,TRBV28,.,CASSLFRILSYEQYF,TGTGCCAGCAGTTTATTCCGTATACTCTCCTACGAGCAGTACTTC
TRBJ2-1,TRBD2,TRBV5-6,few,CASSLDATSGQQFF,TGTGCCAGCAGCTTGGATGCGACTAGCGGGCAGCAGTTCTTC
TRBJ2-6,.,TRBV2,.,CARTANPSGANVLTF,TGTGCCAGAACAGCAAACCCTTCTGGGGCCAACGTCCTGACTTTC
TRBJ2-7,.,TRBV2,.,CASGGGSSYEQYF,TGTGCCAGTGGAGGTGGGAGCTCCTACGAGCAGTACTTC
TRBJ2-3,.,TRBV29-1,.,CSVQITGIREDTQYF,TGCAGCGTTCAGATTACAGGGATACGAGAAGATACGCAGTATTTT
TRBJ1-6,TRBD1,TRBV5-1,.,CASSLNRDRETSPLHF,TGCGCCAGCAGCTTGAACCGGGACAGGGAAACTTCACCCCTCCACTTT